A selection of T cell receptor beta chains follows, all from one sample in a study of cytomegalovirus exposure and HLA in healthy donors. Sequencing was performed with immunoSEQ multiplex PCR; in TCRdb, only in-frame clones are kept and a portion is missing. This table has more than 110,000 clones, approximately 94% appearing once. Sequenced material: PBMCs. These TCRs come from a young man in good health and CMV-seropositive. Each CDR3 is given with its conserved first and last residue. The D gene is left open where the match is weak. Not every row has a clone size; where given, it reads once, few, many or a size class.

J	V	D	size	DNA	CDR3
TRBJ2-7	TRBV4-2	TRBD2	-	TGTGCCAGCAGCTCTCGCTCGTCCAGCGGGATCTTAGACTACGAGCAGTACTTC	CASSSRSSSGILDYEQYF
TRBJ2-7	TRBV18	-	-	TGTGCCAGCTCGGATGCGACAGGTTCCTACGAGCAGTACTTC	CASSDATGSYEQYF
TRBJ2-3	TRBV5-4	-	-	TGTGCCAGCAGCTTTTCGGGGGGCGAAACAGATACGCAGTATTTT	CASSFSGGETDTQYF
TRBJ2-5	TRBV5-1	-	-	TGCGCCAGCAGTAAGACGGCGGGTGGGGAGACCCAGTACTTC	CASSKTAGGETQYF
TRBJ2-1	TRBV10-3	-	-	TGTGCCATCGGGACTGGTGGCGGCGGGGACAATGAGCAGTTCTTC	CAIGTGGGGDNEQFF
TRBJ2-5	TRBV28	-	-	TGTGCCAGCAGTTTCGGCCCACAGGGCCAAGAGACCCAGTACTTC	CASSFGPQGQETQYF
TRBJ2-7	TRBV6-5	-	once	TGTGCCAGCAGTTACACCGGAGGCGGTAGCTCCTACGAGCAGTACTTC	CASSYTGGGSSYEQYF
TRBJ2-1	TRBV5-4	-	-	TGTGCCAGCAGCCGCGGGTACGGGACCTACAATGAGCAGTTCTTC	CASSRGYGTYNEQFF
TRBJ2-7	TRBV2	TRBD1	-	TGTGCCAGCAGTTTTGCCCGGGACAGCATTTACTTC	CASSFARDSIYF
TRBJ2-7	TRBV9	TRBD2	-	TGTGCCAGCAGCGTAGCAGCTAGCGGGTATTCGACCCCCTACGAGCAGTACTTC	CASSVAASGYSTPYEQYF
TRBJ2-2	TRBV5-4	TRBD1	-	TGTGCCAGCACCCGCCGGTACAGGGGACCCGGGGAGCTGTTTTTT	CASTRRYRGPGELFF
TRBJ1-5	TRBV2	TRBD1	-	TGTGCCAGCAGGGGACAGGGGGCAATCAATCAGCCCCAGCATTTT	CASRGQGAINQPQHF
TRBJ1-5	TRBV27	-	-	TGTGCCAGCAGTTTGGACAGCTCTAGCAATCAGCCCCAGCATTTT	CASSLDSSSNQPQHF
TRBJ2-3	TRBV11-3	TRBD2	-	TGTGCCAGCAGCCCCCGGACTAGCGGGGGTACAGATACGCAGTATTTT	CASSPRTSGGTDTQYF
TRBJ2-7	TRBV28	TRBD1	-	TGTGCCAGCAGTTCCACCGACAGGGTTCTAACCTACGAGCAGTACTTC	CASSSTDRVLTYEQYF
TRBJ2-7	TRBV5-1	TRBD2	-	TGCGCCAGCAGCTTGATTAGCGGGAACTCCTACGAGCAGTACTTC	CASSLISGNSYEQYF
TRBJ1-1	TRBV25-1	TRBD1	-	TGTGCCAGCAGTGAATTAGGACAGGGGCGGGAAGAAGCTTTCTTT	CASSELGQGREEAFF
TRBJ2-2	TRBV2	-	-	TGTGCCAGCAGCCCCTCAGGGACCGGGGAGCTGTTTTTT	CASSPSGTGELFF
TRBJ2-5	TRBV7-9	-	-	TGTGCCAGCAGTACCCCCGGGACTCTCCAAGAGACCCAGTACTTC	CASSTPGTLQETQYF
TRBJ2-7	TRBV6-6	TRBD1	-	TGTGCCAGCAGTTACCGGGACAGGGGTTATTACGAGCAGTACTTC	CASSYRDRGYYEQYF